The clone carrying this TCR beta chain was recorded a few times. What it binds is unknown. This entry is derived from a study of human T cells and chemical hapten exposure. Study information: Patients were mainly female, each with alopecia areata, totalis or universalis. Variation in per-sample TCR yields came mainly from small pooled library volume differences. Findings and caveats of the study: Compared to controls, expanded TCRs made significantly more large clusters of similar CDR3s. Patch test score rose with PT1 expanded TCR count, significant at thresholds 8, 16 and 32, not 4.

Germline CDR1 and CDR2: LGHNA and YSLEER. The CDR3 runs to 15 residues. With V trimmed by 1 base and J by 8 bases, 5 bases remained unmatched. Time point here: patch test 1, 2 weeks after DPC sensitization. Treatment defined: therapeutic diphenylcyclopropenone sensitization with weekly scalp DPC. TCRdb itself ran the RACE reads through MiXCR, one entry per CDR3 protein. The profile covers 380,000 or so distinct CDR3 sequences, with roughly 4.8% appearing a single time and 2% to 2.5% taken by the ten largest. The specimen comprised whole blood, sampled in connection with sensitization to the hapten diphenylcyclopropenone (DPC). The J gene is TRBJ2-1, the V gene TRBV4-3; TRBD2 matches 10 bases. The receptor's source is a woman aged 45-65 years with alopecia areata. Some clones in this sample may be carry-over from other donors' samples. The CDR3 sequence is CASSQAPSGSDEQFF. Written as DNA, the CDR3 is TGCGCCAGCAGCCAAGCCCCTAGCGGGAGCGATGAGCAGTTCTTC.